The rows below give T cell receptor beta chains drawn from one sample of a study of blood T cell repertoires in COVID-19. Only in-frame clones appear in the TCRdb table, and some are missing; sequencing was by immunoSEQ multiplex PCR. The data hold 150,000 to 200,000 clones, with around 91% observed a single time. Sequenced: PBMCs or T cells enriched from blood (not recorded which). These receptors were collected from a woman under 30 who had recovered from COVID-19. Each CDR3 is given with its conserved first and last residue. The order of the fields is D gene, V gene, J gene, clone size, CDR3 DNA, CDR3 protein. A D gene is named only where the DNA matches it firmly. Where a row states a size, it is once, few, many or the class of an expanded clone; other rows omit it.

>-|TRBV6-5|TRBJ2-1|-
TGTGCCAGCAGTTACTCGGGGGGAGTAGTCGACAATGAGCAGTTCTTC
CASSYSGGVVDNEQFF
>-|TRBV7-6|TRBJ2-5|-
TGTGCCAGCAGCTTAGCTGGAGGTCGAGAGACCCAGTACTTC
CASSLAGGRETQYF
>-|TRBV27|TRBJ2-3|-
TGTGCCAGCAGTTTCGCGGGAAGAACAGATACGCAGTATTTT
CASSFAGRTDTQYF
>-|TRBV28|TRBJ1-5|-
TGTGCCAGCAGCCGCCGGGGATTGGGCAATCAGCCCCAGCATTTT
CASSRRGLGNQPQHF
>-|TRBV19|TRBJ2-3|-
TGTGCCACCTGGGACAAACTAAACACAGATACGCAGTATTTT
CATWDKLNTDTQYF
>TRBD2|TRBV6-2/TRBV6-3|TRBJ2-7|few
TGTGCCAGCAGTTGGGCCCTAGCGGCAGACGAGCAGTACTTC
CASSWALAADEQYF
>-|TRBV28|TRBJ2-7|-
TGTGCCAGCAGTCCCTCGCAAGCAGGAGGCAACGAGCAGTACTTC
CASSPSQAGGNEQYF
>-|TRBV4-1|TRBJ1-5|-
TGCGCCAGCAGCCAAGGCGTAGGGGATAACGGTCAGCCCCAGCATTTT
CASSQGVGDNGQPQHF
>TRBD1|TRBV7-9|TRBJ1-2|-
TGTGCCAGCAGCCGACGGACGGGACAGGCTAACTATGGCTACACCTTC
CASSRRTGQANYGYTF
>TRBD2|TRBV29-1|TRBJ2-7|few
TGCAGCGTTGCATTCGGGAGGCTCGGCAACGAGCAGTACTTC
CSVAFGRLGNEQYF
>-|TRBV4-1|TRBJ1-4|once
TGCGCCAGCAGCCAAACCGTTGCCGAGAAAAAACTGTTTTTT
CASSQTVAEKKLFF
>TRBD2|TRBV7-9|TRBJ2-2|-
TGTGCCAGCAGCCCAGGGACTAGCGGGAGGCCCGGGGAGCTGTTTTTT
CASSPGTSGRPGELFF
>TRBD1|TRBV5-1|TRBJ2-7|-
TGCGCCAGCAGCTTGGTAGGGACAGAGCTCCCCTACGAGCAGTACTTC
CASSLVGTELPYEQYF
>TRBD2|TRBV6-6|TRBJ2-5|-
TGTGCCAGCCGGGACCCGAGACTAGCGGATCAAGAGACCCAGTACTTC
CASRDPRLADQETQYF
>TRBD2|TRBV6-5|TRBJ2-2|-
TGTGCCAGCAGTCTAGCGGACACCGGGGAGCTGTTTTTT
CASSLADTGELFF
>-|TRBV27|TRBJ2-1|-
TGTGCCAGCAGTTCCCCCAGGGGCCCCTACAATGAGCAGTTCTTC
CASSSPRGPYNEQFF
>TRBD1|TRBV7-9|TRBJ2-7|-
TGTGCCAGCAGCGGATCGGGGGGACAGGGGATCTACGAGCAGTACTTC
CASSGSGGQGIYEQYF
>TRBD2|TRBV19|TRBJ2-1|-
TGTGCCAGTAGCGGGGGACTAGCATTAGGTGAGCAGTTCTTC
CASSGGLALGEQFF
>TRBD2|TRBV3-1/TRBV3-2|TRBJ2-2|-
TGTGCCCGCGGGACTAGCGGGAGGGGGGCCGGGGAGCTGTTTTTT
CARGTSGRGAGELFF
>-|TRBV27|TRBJ1-6|-
TGTGCCAGCAGGGGACTGAATAATTCACCCCTCCACTTT
CASRGLNNSPLHF
>TRBD2|TRBV5-1|TRBJ2-1|-
TGCGCCAGCAGCTTGGATAGCGGGAGTGATGAGCAGTTCTTC
CASSLDSGSDEQFF
>TRBD1|TRBV10-3|TRBJ1-3|-
TGTGCCACCCATTCGACAGGGGTTACTTCTGGAAACACCATATATTTT
CATHSTGVTSGNTIYF
>-|TRBV25-1|TRBJ1-1|-
TGTGCCAGTTCCCGTACAGGGTACACTGAAGCTTTCTTT
CASSRTGYTEAFF
>-|TRBV7-7|TRBJ2-1|-
TGTGCTAGCAGCCCCGACTCGAGCTCCTACAATGAGCAGTTCTTC
CASSPDSSSYNEQFF
>-|TRBV28|TRBJ1-5|-
TGTGCCAGCACCGTAATCGGGGAGCCCCAGCATTTT
CASTVIGEPQHF
>TRBD2|TRBV9|TRBJ2-7|-
TGTGCCAGCAGCCCATGGGGCGGGAGCCACGAGCAGTACTTC
CASSPWGGSHEQYF
>-|TRBV5-6|TRBJ1-3|-
TGTGCCAGCAGCCTGGCAGGGGTAATTGGAAACACCATATATTTT
CASSLAGVIGNTIYF
>TRBD2|TRBV13|TRBJ2-3|-
TGTGCCAGCAGTGTGGGGCTAGCGGGAGACCTACGCACAGATACGCAGTATTTT
CASSVGLAGDLRTDTQYF
>TRBD1|TRBV7-3|TRBJ2-1|-
TGTGCCAGCAGTCAGACCGGGACAGGGTCTAATGAGCAGTTCTTC
CASSQTGTGSNEQFF
>TRBD2|TRBV19|TRBJ2-1|-
TGTGCCAGTAGTGGGGGAGGGTACAATGAGCAGTTCTTC
CASSGGGYNEQFF
>TRBD2|TRBV28|TRBJ2-5|-
TGTGCCAGCAGGACCGGGACTAGCGGGAGTTGGGAGACCCAGTACTTC
CASRTGTSGSWETQYF
>TRBD1|TRBV5-1|TRBJ1-1|-
TGCGCCAGCAGCGCAGGACAGGGTGCCCTAGCTTTCTTT
CASSAGQGALAFF
>-|TRBV5-4|TRBJ1-1|-
TGTGCCAGCAGCTCCCCCTCAAGGGAGGGGGTCCAAGCTTTCTTT
CASSSPSREGVQAFF
>TRBD1|TRBV25-1|TRBJ1-4|-
TGTGCCAGCAGTGAACAGGGGGCGGCTAATGAAAAACTGTTTTTT
CASSEQGAANEKLFF
>-|TRBV19|TRBJ1-5|-
TGTGCCAGTAGTATCAGGGCAGGGCTGCCGAGGAATCAGCCCCAGCATTTT
CASSIRAGLPRNQPQHF
>TRBD2|TRBV11-2|TRBJ2-3|-
TGTGCCAGCAGCTCGACTAGCGACTCCACAGATACGCAGTATTTT
CASSSTSDSTDTQYF
>TRBD2|TRBV6-2/TRBV6-3|TRBJ2-3|-
TGTGCCAGCAGTTATACTAGCGGGAGGGCCCCCACAGATACGCAGTATTTT
CASSYTSGRAPTDTQYF
>TRBD1|TRBV4-3|TRBJ2-1|-
TGCGCCAGCAGCGACACCGGGACAGCCCACAATGAGCAGTTCTTC
CASSDTGTAHNEQFF
>-|TRBV11-2|TRBJ2-1|-
TGTGCCAGCAGACGGGGGATGCATGAGCAGTTCTTC
CASRRGMHEQFF
>TRBD1|TRBV5-1|TRBJ2-5|-
TGCGCCAGCAGCTTGGTTGGGACAGGGGGACAAGAGACCCAGTACTTC
CASSLVGTGGQETQYF
>-|TRBV2|TRBJ1-5|-
TGTGCCAGCAGTGAACACTGGGCTGGGCAGCCCCAGCATTTT
CASSEHWAGQPQHF
>TRBD1|TRBV10-1|TRBJ2-7|-
TGCGCCAGCAGAGAGACAGGGGGAGTCTACGAGCAGTACTTC
CASRETGGVYEQYF
>TRBD1|TRBV7-9|TRBJ1-1|-
TGTGCCAGCAGCGGCAGACAGGGGCTGAACACTGAAGCTTTCTTT
CASSGRQGLNTEAFF
>TRBD2|TRBV7-7|TRBJ2-2|-
TGTGCTAGCAGCCGAGGACTAGCGGAGGACACCGGGGAGCTGTTTTTT
CASSRGLAEDTGELFF
>TRBD1|TRBV7-8|TRBJ1-3|-
TGTGCCAGCAGCCGTGGACAGGGCTCTGGAAACACCATATATTTT
CASSRGQGSGNTIYF